The following is a TCR beta chain sequence with its context. This clone came up once. The antigen this receptor binds is unknown. No base-level quality is on record; no much larger clone is a single base apart. TCRbeta CDR3 regions were amplified from genomic DNA using the immunoSEQ Assay, a bias-controlled multiplex PCR. The source study handled its data this way. The number of nucleated cells in each sample was estimated from the amplification of reference gene primers within the assay. Sequence reads were collapsed and filtered to measure the absolute abundance of every unique TCRbeta CDR3 rearrangement. For each sample, productive Simpson clonality was calculated as the square root of Simpson's diversity index over productive rearrangements. The table comes from immuneACCESS by way of TCRdb, which keeps in-frame sequences with V and J called. Part of the clones is missing from these tables; in studies checked, under half for an unresolved V gene and the rest for unknown reasons. The D gene and trimming were derived from the DNA, and the V and J assignments and clone size from that table. This sample lists some 460,000 clones; around 89% were detected once. The top ten hold 4% to 5.5% of the sample.

Collaborating institutions collected whole blood in K2EDTA tubes following their own protocols. For TCRbeta analysis, collaborators shipped samples in one of three forms: frozen whole blood, isolated PBMCs, or DNA extracted from either of those sample types. These data are taken from a study of blood T cell repertoires in COVID-19 (dated by TCRdb to the early 2020s). Regarding the study in general: Samples covering the acute and convalescent phases of COVID-19 were provided by collaborators in the United States, Italy and Spain. The prospective study material was composed of cDNA or gDNA derived from T cells, B-cell-depleted T cells, or PBMCs. Subjects who had been exposed to COVID-19, were actively infected with it, or had recovered from it provided the deeply sampled blood TCRbeta repertoires that made up the dataset. The repertoires were released in a freely available public database intended as a resource for research on the immune response to SARS-CoV-2. Samples were obtained from the ongoing ImmuneRACE study (first 160 participants) and from approximately 1,200 subjects provided by 6 global collaborators. The sample metadata nearly always contained a de-identified subject ID, COVID-19 status, age in years and sex. Where available, HLA class I and class II types were taken from metadata supplied by the sample provider and were not determined by assay-based typing.

General conclusions and limits of the study: Clinical and demographic metadata were provided uncurated, with the amount varying by source and participant.

V loses 3 bases, J loses 7 bases, and the germline ends lie 7 bases apart. CDR3 length: 11 amino acids, cysteine to phenylalanine. Only the CDR3 DNA stays, 33 bases, in frame from base 1. Based on the germline V gene, the CDR1 and CDR2 sequences are SGDLS and YYNGEE. The chain was built from TRBV9 and TRBJ2-5; the D gene lacks a confident call. What was sequenced was peripheral blood. The clonotype originates from a woman in her 30s with acute or convalescent COVID-19. DNA sequence: TGTGCCAGCAGCGGAGGCCGGACCCAGTACTTC. Its product reads: CASSGGRTQYF.